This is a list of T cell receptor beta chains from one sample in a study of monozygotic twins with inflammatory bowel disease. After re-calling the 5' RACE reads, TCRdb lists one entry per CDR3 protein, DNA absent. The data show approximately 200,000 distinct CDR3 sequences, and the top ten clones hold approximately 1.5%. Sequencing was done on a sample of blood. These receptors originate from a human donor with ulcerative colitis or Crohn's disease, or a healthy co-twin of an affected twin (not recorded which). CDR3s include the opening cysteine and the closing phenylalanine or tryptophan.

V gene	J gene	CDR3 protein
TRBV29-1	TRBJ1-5	CSVIWQDPDQPQHF
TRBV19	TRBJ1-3	CASTRVGNSGNTIYF
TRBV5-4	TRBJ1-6	CASSLAYLGSPLHF
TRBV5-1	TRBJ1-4	CASSPTGVNEKLFF
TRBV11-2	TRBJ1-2	CASSLEVGRGGYTF
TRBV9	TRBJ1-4	CASSVGGIRTNEKLFF
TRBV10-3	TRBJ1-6	CAISPLPNSPLHF
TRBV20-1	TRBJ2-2	CSAVAGGDTGELFF
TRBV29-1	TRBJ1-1	CSVGPAGGEAFF
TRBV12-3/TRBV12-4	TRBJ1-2	CASSSGQGRNYTF
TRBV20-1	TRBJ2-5	CSARDGGDEETQYF
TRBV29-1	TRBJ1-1	CSVEDEGGRNTEAFF
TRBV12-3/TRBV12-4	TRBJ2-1	CASKLDPNNEQFF
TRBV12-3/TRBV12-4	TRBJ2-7	CASSWDRLPPEQYF
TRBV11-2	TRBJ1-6	CASSFIRGRNSPLHF
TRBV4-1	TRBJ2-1	CASSQDKRGNEQFF
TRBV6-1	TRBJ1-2	CASSEAQGADGYTF
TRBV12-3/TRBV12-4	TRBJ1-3	CASSFRGNTIYF
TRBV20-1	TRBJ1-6	CSARSANNSPLHF
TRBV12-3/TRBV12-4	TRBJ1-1	CASSLGVRRGTEAFF
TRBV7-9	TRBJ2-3	CASSARADGDTQYF
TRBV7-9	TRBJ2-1	CASSPWQKENEQFF
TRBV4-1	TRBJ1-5	CASSYEGQPQHF
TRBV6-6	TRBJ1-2	CASSPSSFGGYTF
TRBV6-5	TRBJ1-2	CASSPGTKGYTF
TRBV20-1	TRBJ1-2	CSAFRENYGYTF
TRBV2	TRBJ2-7	CASSEQGGSYEQYF
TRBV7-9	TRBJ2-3	CASSLARPAGWADTQYF
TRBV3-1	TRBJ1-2	CASTSPGRANYGYTF
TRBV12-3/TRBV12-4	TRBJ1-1	CASHPWTGGEGTEAFF
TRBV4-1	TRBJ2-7	CASSQMHEIAGVNYEQYF
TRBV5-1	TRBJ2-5	CASSFNLGRGGETQYF
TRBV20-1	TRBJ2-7	CSGTMGQGGHEQYF
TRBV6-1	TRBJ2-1	CASGTSGGNEQFF
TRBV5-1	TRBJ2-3	CASSLASRGGTDTQYF
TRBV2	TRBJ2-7	CASKPGQTAYEQYF
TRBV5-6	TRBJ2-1	CASSLGQPYNEQFF
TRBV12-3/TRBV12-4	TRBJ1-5	CASTSTGGRHQPQHF
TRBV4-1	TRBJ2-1	CASSQLDILSYNEQFF
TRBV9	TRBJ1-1	CASSGADGFEAFF
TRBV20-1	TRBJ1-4	CSARGNEKLFF
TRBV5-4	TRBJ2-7	CASSLAGVREQYF
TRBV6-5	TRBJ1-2	CASSYSDREGYTF
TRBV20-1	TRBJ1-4	CSAPRPGAGEKLFF